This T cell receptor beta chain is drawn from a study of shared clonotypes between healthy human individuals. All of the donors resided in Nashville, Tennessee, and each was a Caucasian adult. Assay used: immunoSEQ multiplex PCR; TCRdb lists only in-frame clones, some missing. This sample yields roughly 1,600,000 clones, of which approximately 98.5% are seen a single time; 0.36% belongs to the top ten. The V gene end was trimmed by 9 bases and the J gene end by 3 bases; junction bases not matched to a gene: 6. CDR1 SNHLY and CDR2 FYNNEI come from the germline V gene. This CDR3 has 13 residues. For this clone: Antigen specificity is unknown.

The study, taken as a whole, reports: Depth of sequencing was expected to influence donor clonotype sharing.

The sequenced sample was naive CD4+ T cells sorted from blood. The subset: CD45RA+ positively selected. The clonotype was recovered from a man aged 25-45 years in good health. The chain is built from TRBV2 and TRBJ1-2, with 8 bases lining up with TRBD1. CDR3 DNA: TGTGCCAGTAAGCAGGGGGCGGACTATGGCTACACCTTC. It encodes CASKQGADYGYTF.